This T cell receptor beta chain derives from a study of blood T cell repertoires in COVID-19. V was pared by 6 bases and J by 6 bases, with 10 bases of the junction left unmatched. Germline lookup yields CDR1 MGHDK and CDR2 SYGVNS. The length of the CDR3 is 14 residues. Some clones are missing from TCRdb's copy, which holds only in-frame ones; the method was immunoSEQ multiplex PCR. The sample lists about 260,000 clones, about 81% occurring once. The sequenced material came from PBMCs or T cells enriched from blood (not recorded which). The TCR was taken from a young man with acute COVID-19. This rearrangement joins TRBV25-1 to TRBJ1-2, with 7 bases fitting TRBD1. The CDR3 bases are TGTGCCAGCAGGGGAAGGGGGCACGAGAATGGCTACACCTTC. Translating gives CASRGRGHENGYTF.